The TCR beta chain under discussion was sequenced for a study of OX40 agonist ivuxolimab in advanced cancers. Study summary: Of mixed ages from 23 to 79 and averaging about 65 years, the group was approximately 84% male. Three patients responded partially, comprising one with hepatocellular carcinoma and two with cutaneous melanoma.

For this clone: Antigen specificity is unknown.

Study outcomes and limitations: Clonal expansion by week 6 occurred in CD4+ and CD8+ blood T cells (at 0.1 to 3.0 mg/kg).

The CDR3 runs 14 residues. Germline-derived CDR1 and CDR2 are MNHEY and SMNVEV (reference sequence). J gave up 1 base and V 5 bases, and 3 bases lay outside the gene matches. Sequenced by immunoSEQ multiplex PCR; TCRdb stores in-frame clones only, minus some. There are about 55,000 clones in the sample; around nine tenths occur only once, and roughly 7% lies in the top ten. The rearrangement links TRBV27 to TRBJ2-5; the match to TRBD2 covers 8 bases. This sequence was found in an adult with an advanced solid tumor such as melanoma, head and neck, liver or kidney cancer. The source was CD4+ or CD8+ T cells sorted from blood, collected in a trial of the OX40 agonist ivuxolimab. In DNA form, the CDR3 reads TGTGCCAGCAGTCGACTAGCGCGCCAAGAGACCCAGTACTTC. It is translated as CASSRLARQETQYF.